These 10 T cell receptor beta chains originate from one sample sequenced in a study of shared clonotypes between healthy human individuals. Generated by immunoSEQ multiplex PCR, the TCRdb table keeps only in-frame clones and is missing some. The table lists about 490,000 clones, over 65% of them singletons. The source material was PBMCs. The receptors were sampled from a woman aged 40 to 50 in good health. Some clones in this sample may be carry-over from other donors' samples.

The table lists this clone with a count of one. V is TRBV10-3 and J is TRBJ2-3, with a possible D match to TRBD2 (6 bases). The CDR3 spans 15 residues. V lost 10 bases and J lost 1, with 18 bases in between. CDR1 and CDR2 from the germline V gene are ENHRY and SYGVKD. Here the CDR3 DNA reads TGTGCCACAAGGAGTTGGGGGGACGGCACAGATACGCAGTATTTT. Amino acids: CATRSWGDGTDTQYF.

The sample holds many counts of this clone. The same CDR3 can be traced to other DNA sequences in this sample. V and J are TRBV30 and TRBJ2-4, with TRBD2 matching 9 bases. J lost 8 bases, V lost 2 bases, and 1 base had no gene match. Germline CDR1 and CDR2: GTSNPN and SVGIG (reference sequence). The CDR3 totals 12 residues. The CDR3 DNA reads as TGTGCCTGGAGTAGGACTAGCGACATTCAGTACTTC. It encodes CAWSRTSDIQYF.

The chain links TRBV2 to TRBJ1-5; D is unclear. The CDR3 extends over 12 amino acids. V gave up 2 bases and J gave up 5 bases, with 4 bases separating them. Germline V lookup: CDR1 SNHLY, CDR2 FYNNEI. The CDR3 bases are TGTGCCAGCAGTGAAACCCATCAGCCCCAGCATTTT. Translation: CASSETHQPQHF.

The chain links TRBV6-5 to TRBJ1-1; D is uncertain. CDR3 length: 11 residues. Germline assignment: CDR1 MNHEY and CDR2 SVGAGI. Trimming removed 4 bases at V and 3 bases at J, with 3 bases between. The CDR3 bases are TGTGCCAGCAGTTCTTACACTGAAGCTTTCTTT. Encoded protein: CASSSYTEAFF.

The rearrangement uses TRBV7-9 and TRBJ1-2, with D hard to call. Germline V lookup: CDR1 SEHNR, CDR2 FQNEAQ (reference sequence). Trimming left V 3 bases short and J 2 bases short, with 7 bases between. CDR3 size: 13 residues. CDR3 sequence reads: CASSLVTNYGYTF. The CDR3 coding sequence is TGTGCCAGCAGCTTGGTGACCAACTATGGCTACACCTTC.

This chain connects TRBV5-8 to TRBJ2-1; 8 bases align to TRBD1. Germline CDR1 and CDR2: SGHTS and YDEGEE. The CDR3 length is 14 residues. V lost 4 bases, J lost 3 bases, and 3 bases stayed unmatched. In DNA, the CDR3 is TGTGCCAGCAGCCGCACAGGGGGCTACAATGAGCAGTTCTTC. This encodes CASSRTGGYNEQFF. Full variable domain (remainder filled in from reference TRBV5-8 and TRBJ2-1): EAGVTQSPTHLIKTRGQQATLRCSPISGHTSVYWYQQALGLGLQFLLWYDEGEERNRGNFPPRFSGRQFPNYSSELNVNALELEDSALYLCASSRTGGYNEQFFGPGTRLTVL.

This clone has just one count. The chain combines TRBV5-4 with TRBJ1-5; 9 bases align to TRBD1. The CDR3 sequence is 17 residues long. Trimming cost V 4 bases and J 6 bases; bases outside gene matches: 14. CDR1 and CDR2 (germline): SGHNT, YYREEE (reference sequence). The CDR3 is CASSHSPGQGIFQPQHF. The CDR3, as DNA: TGTGCCAGCAGCCACTCGCCGGGACAGGGAATTTTTCAGCCCCAGCATTTT. Full variable domain (rest looked up from reference TRBV5-4 and TRBJ1-5): ETGVTQSPTHLIKTRGQQVTLRCSSQSGHNTVSWYQQALGQGPQFIFQYYREEENGRGNFPPRFSGLQFPNYSSELNVNALELDDSALYLCASSHSPGQGIFQPQHFGDGTRLSIL.

The chain carries TRBV5-1 and TRBJ1-5; no clear D. V was clipped by 0 bases and J by 5 bases, with 6 bases between them. Germline CDR1 reads SGHRS; CDR2 reads YFSETQ. This CDR3 comprises 13 residues. CDR3 sequence (DNA): TGCGCCAGCAGCTTGGAGTCTGATCAGCCCCAGCATTTT. This translates into CASSLESDQPQHF.

V is TRBV30 and J is TRBJ2-6; possibly TRBD1 for D (6 bases). V lost 1 base to trimming and J lost 1 base, with 8 bases between them. This CDR3 has 15 residues. Germline assignment: CDR1 GTSNPN and CDR2 SVGIG (reference sequence). CDR3 DNA sequence: TGTGCCTGGAGTGGCCAGGGGTCTGGGGCCAACGTCCTGACTTTC. Its protein is CAWSGQGSGANVLTF.

This chain connects TRBV30 to TRBJ2-1; 15 bases match TRBD2. The CDR3 has 17 residues. Trimming took 3 bases from V and 0 from J; bases not matched to a gene: 3. In germline, CDR1 is GTSNPN, CDR2 SVGIG (reference sequence). The CDR3: CAWSGTSGRFSYNEQFF. The CDR3 DNA sequence: TGTGCCTGGAGCGGGACTAGCGGGAGGTTCTCCTACAATGAGCAGTTCTTC.